The next 29 T cell receptor beta chains were all read from a single sample in a study of T cell responses to AZD1222 COVID-19 vaccine. Measured with immunoSEQ multiplex PCR; TCRdb has only the in-frame clones, and not every one. The sample has fewer than 250,000 clones, under 95% seen once. The sequencing here drew on peripheral blood, taken on day 0 of MenACWY control vaccination. The receptors here all came from an adult in good health.

V is TRBV6-5 and J is TRBJ1-1; D uncertain. This CDR3 comprises 14 residues. CDR1 and CDR2 from the germline V gene are MNHEY and SVGAGI. V was trimmed by 8 bases and J by 0 bases, leaving 13 bases between them. The CDR3 sequence is CASFRIGMNTEAFF. In DNA form, the CDR3 reads TGTGCCAGCTTTCGAATCGGAATGAACACTGAAGCTTTCTTT.

J is TRBJ1-2 and V is TRBV18; unclear D gene. Per germline, CDR1 KGHSH and CDR2 LQKENI. Deletions cut 0 bases from V and 6 bases from J, with 17 bases between. The CDR3 consists of 16 residues. CDR3 amino acids: CASSPPPAVGIDGYTF. CDR3 DNA sequence: TGTGCCAGCTCACCACCCCCAGCCGTAGGGATCGATGGCTACACCTTC.

This sequence joins TRBV7-9 and TRBJ2-3; 9 bases are shared with TRBD1. The ends lost 5 bases at V and 0 bases at J; junction bases unmatched: 3. The CDR3 is 15 residues long. Germline V gene data show CDR1 as SEHNR and CDR2 as FQNEAQ (reference sequence). The CDR3: CASSGQGSSTDTQYF. CDR3 in DNA: TGTGCCAGCAGCGGACAGGGGTCTAGCACAGATACGCAGTATTTT.

The chain couples TRBV5-1 to TRBJ1-1; 8 nucleotides line up with TRBD1. Germline V lookup: CDR1 SGHRS, CDR2 YFSETQ. This CDR3 comprises 19 residues. V gave up 6 bases and J gave up 1 base; unmatched junction bases: 20. CDR3 amino acids: CASKLRTGSRQLQNTEAFF. The DNA for the CDR3 is TGCGCCAGCAAGTTAAGGACAGGGTCCCGCCAGCTGCAGAACACTGAAGCTTTCTTT.

The chain recombines TRBV7-9 with TRBJ1-1; TRBD1 might be the D (5 bases). CDR1 SEHNR and CDR2 FQNEAQ come from the germline V gene (reference sequence). The length of the CDR3 is 13 residues. Trimming left V 7 bases short and J 6 bases short, with 15 bases between. Written as DNA, the CDR3 is TGTGCCAGCACCCACACGGGGCAGGCTGAAGCTTTCTTT. Translation: CASTHTGQAEAFF.

This sequence joins TRBV5-1 and TRBJ1-2; weak D call: TRBD1 (6 bases). Germline CDR1 reads SGHRS; CDR2 reads YFSETQ. V was trimmed by 2 bases and J by 3 bases, leaving 14 bases between them. CDR3 length equals 15 residues. CDR3 amino acids: CASSFARGGDYGYTF. The CDR3 DNA reads TGCGCCAGCAGCTTTGCCAGGGGCGGCGACTATGGCTACACCTTC.

The J gene is TRBJ1-1, the V gene TRBV3-1 (or the pseudogene TRBV3-2); D is perhaps TRBD1 (5 bases). The V and J ends lost 8 bases and 11 bases respectively, with 24 bases between them. The CDR3 covers 14 residues. Germline V lookup: CDR1 LGHDT, CDR2 YNNKEL (reference sequence). This chain's CDR3 is CASCASGLRTRAFF. The CDR3 DNA sequence: TGTGCCAGCTGTGCTTCGGGACTTCGTACTCGGGCTTTCTTT.

This clone came up once. CDR3 amino acids: CASSFWRDTEAFF. CDR3 nucleotide sequence: TGTGCCAGCAGTTTCTGGAGGGACACTGAAGCTTTCTTT. The chain employs TRBV27 and TRBJ1-1; no definite D call. V was pared by 3 bases and J by 3 bases, with 8 bases between. From germline, CDR1 is MNHEY and CDR2 SMNVEV (reference sequence). The CDR3 is 13 amino acids.

V gene TRBV6-6 combines with J gene TRBJ2-3; 14 bases are a match to TRBD2. Germline CDR1 MNHNY, CDR2 SVGAGI (reference sequence). Losses at the gene ends were 5 bases for V and 11 bases for J; bases not matched to a gene: 12. The CDR3 covers 16 residues. The CDR3 bases are TGTGCCAGCAGTCCACGACTAGCGGGGGGGACCAGGGAGCAGTATTTT. It encodes CASSPRLAGGTREQYF.

CDR3 coding DNA: TGTGCCAGCAGAAGAATTGACAGTAACTCACCCCTCCACTTT. Amino acid sequence: CASRRIDSNSPLHF. The V call is TRBV2, the J call TRBJ1-6; tentatively, D is TRBD1 (5 bases). The CDR3 has 14 residues. V was trimmed by 6 bases and J by 10 bases, leaving 16 bases between them. Germline V gives CDR1 SNHLY, CDR2 FYNNEI. Complete variable domain (other parts from reference TRBV2 and TRBJ1-6): EPEVTQTPSHQVTQMGQEVILRCVPISNHLYFYWYRQILGQKVEFLVSFYNNEISEKSEIFDDQFSVERPDGSNFTLKIRSTKLEDSAMYFCASRRIDSNSPLHFGNGTRLTVT.

This chain connects TRBV7-8 to TRBJ1-2; D is ambiguous. Germline CDR1 SGHVS, CDR2 FQNEAQ. V was clipped by 1 base and J by 5 bases, with 17 bases between them. The CDR3 consists of 16 residues. The CDR3, as DNA: TGTGCCAGCAGCTTAGGACCAGTCGCTTCTCCTTATGGCTACACCTTC. Its protein is CASSLGPVASPYGYTF. Complete variable domain (other parts from reference TRBV7-8 and TRBJ1-2): GAGVSQSPRYKVAKRGQDVALRCDPISGHVSLFWYQQALGQGPEFLTYFQNEAQLDKSGLPSDRFFAERPEGSVSTLKIQRTQQEDSAVYLCASSLGPVASPYGYTFGSGTRLTVV.

V usage is TRBV6-5 and J usage is TRBJ1-4; tentative D call: TRBD1 (6 bases). V was cut by 4 bases and J by 0 bases, with 9 bases left in between. This CDR3 is built from 15 residues. CDR1 MNHEY and CDR2 SVGAGI come from the germline V gene. CDR3 sequence (DNA): TGTGCCAGCAGTTCCGACAGGTCAACTAATGAAAAACTGTTTTTT. Translated: CASSSDRSTNEKLFF.

This rearrangement joins TRBV18 to TRBJ2-5, with D hard to call. Germline V gene data show CDR1 as KGHSH and CDR2 as LQKENI. Trimming left V 6 bases short and J 0 bases short, with 8 bases between. This CDR3 region has 13 residues. The CDR3: CASSKVYQETQYF. The CDR3 DNA is TGTGCCAGCTCCAAAGTGTACCAAGAGACCCAGTACTTC.

The chain uses TRBV2 and TRBJ2-3; no clear D. Per the germline V gene, CDR1 is SNHLY and CDR2 is FYNNEI. The CDR3 contains 14 residues. V was shortened by 6 bases and J by 2 bases, with 12 bases between the two germline ends. CDR3 residues: CASSPFTDTDTQYF. CDR3 DNA sequence: TGTGCCAGCAGCCCCTTTACAGACACAGATACGCAGTATTTT. Using reference TRBV2 and TRBJ2-3 for the parts outside the CDR3, the full variable domain is EPEVTQTPSHQVTQMGQEVILRCVPISNHLYFYWYRQILGQKVEFLVSFYNNEISEKSEIFDDQFSVERPDGSNFTLKIRSTKLEDSAMYFCASSPFTDTDTQYFGPGTRLTVL.

The V call is TRBV29-1, the J call TRBJ1-1; possible D gene TRBD1, 5 bases. The germline V and J ends were trimmed by 2 bases and 10 bases, with 14 bases remaining between them. The CDR3 totals 12 residues. Germline CDR1 is SQVTM and CDR2 is ANQGSEA. This CDR3 is CSVERSRRGAFF. CDR3 DNA sequence: TGCAGCGTTGAAAGGTCAAGGAGGGGAGCTTTCTTT.

This sequence joins TRBV19 and TRBJ1-5, with TRBD1 as a possible D gene (6 bases). The V gene's germline CDR1 is LNHDA and CDR2 SQIVND (reference sequence). The CDR3 has 13 residues. The CDR3 protein is CASHGGQEQPQHF. In nucleotides, the CDR3 is TGTGCGTCCCATGGGGGGCAGGAGCAGCCCCAGCATTTT.

The chain links TRBV29-1 to TRBJ2-1; possible D gene TRBD1, 6 bases. This CDR3 comprises 15 residues. The ends were cut back, 8 bases at V and 3 bases at J, with 20 bases in the middle. Germline values: CDR1 SQVTM, CDR2 ANQGSEA. The CDR3: CSLQGVGHSYNEQFF. Written as DNA, the CDR3 is TGCAGCCTACAAGGCGTGGGACATAGCTACAATGAGCAGTTCTTC.

V usage is TRBV5-4 and J usage is TRBJ1-2, with D hard to call. The CDR3 loop spans 15 amino acids. The germline V gene has CDR1 SGHNT and CDR2 YYREEE (reference sequence). V lost 0 bases, J lost 3 bases, and 12 bases lay in between. CDR3 sequence reads: CASSLAVRRHYGYTF. DNA of the CDR3: TGTGCCAGCAGCTTGGCTGTCCGGCGACACTATGGCTACACCTTC.

This sequence joins TRBV30 and TRBJ1-5; unclear D gene. The CDR3 loop spans 14 amino acids. V dropped 0 bases and J dropped 0 bases, with 6 bases sitting between them. From germline, CDR1 is GTSNPN and CDR2 SVGIG (reference sequence). CDR3 in amino acids: CAWSVTLSNQPQHF. The CDR3 DNA reads as TGTGCCTGGAGTGTAACACTTAGCAATCAGCCCCAGCATTTT.

In nucleotides, the CDR3 is TGTGCCAGCAGCTCACTAGCGGGGGGGGTCTACGAGCAGTACTTC. It is translated as CASSSLAGGVYEQYF. The chain is built from TRBV28 and TRBJ2-7; 13 bases align to TRBD2. CDR1 is MDHEN, CDR2 SYDVKM, per germline. V was clipped by 6 bases and J by 3 bases; unmatched bases: 5. This CDR3 is built from 15 residues.

Only one count was recorded for this clone. The gene calls are TRBV6-5 and TRBJ1-2; the D gene is possibly TRBD1 (5 bases). This CDR3 region has 12 residues. Between the trimmed V and J ends, which lost 2 bases and 4 bases, there was a span of 5 bases. Germline values: CDR1 MNHEY, CDR2 SVGAGI. CDR3 residues: CASSYGGYGYTF. The CDR3 DNA is TGTGCCAGCAGTTACGGGGGCTATGGCTACACCTTC.

This chain links TRBV27 with TRBJ2-3; D uncertain. Trimming cost V 8 bases and J 5 bases, with 17 bases left between them. Germline values: CDR1 MNHEY, CDR2 SMNVEV (reference sequence). The CDR3 is 14 amino acids. CDR3 sequence: CASLILLDGDTQYF. DNA for the CDR3: TGTGCCAGCCTCATACTTTTAGACGGAGATACGCAGTATTTT.

The J gene is TRBJ2-1, the V gene TRBV5-4, with a possible D match to TRBD2 (5 bases). The CDR3 runs 15 residues. CDR1 and CDR2 (germline): SGHNT, YYREEE (reference sequence). Trimming removed 6 bases at V and 0 bases at J, with 13 bases between. The chain's CDR3 is CASTLDRGSYNEQFF. The CDR3 region has the DNA TGTGCCAGCACCCTTGATCGGGGCTCCTACAATGAGCAGTTCTTC.

V and J are TRBV27 and TRBJ2-2; 10 bases match TRBD2. The V and J ends lost 4 bases and 7 bases, in that order; junction bases with no gene match: 9. Germline-derived CDR1 and CDR2 are MNHEY and SMNVEV (reference sequence). The CDR3 extends over 16 amino acids. The DNA for the CDR3 is TGTGCCAGCAGTTCATCCGGGACTAGCGCGGTCGGGGAGCTGTTTTTT. This sequence encodes CASSSSGTSAVGELFF.

This chain uses TRBV7-9 with TRBJ2-3, with 15 bases identical to TRBD2. The CDR3 is 17 amino acids. The V gene end was trimmed by 4 bases and the J gene end by 6 bases; junction bases not matched to a gene: 8. The germline gives CDR1 SEHNR, CDR2 FQNEAQ (reference sequence). For the CDR3, the DNA is TGTGCCAGCAGCTCCGGGACTAGCGGGGGGCCTTTGGATACGCAGTATTTT. This encodes CASSSGTSGGPLDTQYF.

J is TRBJ1-1 and V is TRBV5-1; a weak D match, TRBD1 (6 bases). V lost 0 bases, J lost 7 bases, and 13 bases lay in between. CDR1 and CDR2 from the germline V gene are SGHRS and YFSETQ. The CDR3 covers 14 residues. The CDR3 region is CASSLGYRADEAFF. CDR3 DNA sequence: TGCGCCAGCAGCTTGGGGTACAGGGCTGATGAAGCTTTCTTT.

The rearrangement links TRBV3-1 (or the pseudogene TRBV3-2) to TRBJ2-5; 14 bases are a match to TRBD2. Per the germline V gene, CDR1 is LGHDT and CDR2 is YNNKEL (reference sequence). V trimming: 5 bases; J trimming: 5 bases; junction bases outside the gene matches: 4. This CDR3 comprises 15 residues. CDR3 sequence: CASSSTSGGAETQYF. The CDR3 coding sequence is TGTGCCAGCAGCTCGACTAGCGGGGGGGCCGAGACCCAGTACTTC.

On this clone: In the same sample, other DNA sequences code for this CDR3. This rearrangement joins TRBV5-1 to TRBJ1-3, with unresolved D. The CDR3 is 14 amino acids. V lost 2 bases and J lost 0, with 6 bases in between. In germline, CDR1 is SGHRS, CDR2 YFSETQ. The CDR3, as DNA: TGCGCCAGCAGCTTAGAAAGCTCTGGAAACACCATATATTTT. It encodes CASSLESSGNTIYF. The full variable domain, with the rest looked up from reference TRBV5-1 and TRBJ1-3, is KAGVTQTPRYLIKTRGQQVTLSCSPISGHRSVSWYQQTPGQGLQFLFEYFSETQRNKGNFPGRFSGRQFSNSRSEMNVSTLELGDSALYLCASSLESSGNTIYFGEGSWLTVV.

The chain uses TRBV4-1 and TRBJ2-2, with D perhaps assigned TRBD1 or TRBD2 (5 bases each). CDR1 and CDR2 from the germline V gene are MGHRA and YSYEKL. The CDR3 has 15 residues. V was shortened by 2 bases and J by 6 bases, with 13 bases between the two germline ends. In nucleotides, the CDR3 is TGCGCCAGCAGCCAAAATCGGGGCTACGCCGGGGAGCTGTTTTTT. It yields the protein CASSQNRGYAGELFF.